Here is one T cell receptor (beta chain) with its context. Antigen unknown. Pretreatment and on-treatment samples were taken, numbering 1 to 8 per patient. The data are from a study of PD-L1 blockade in urothelial cancer. Study context: Samples came from 3 weeks, at the second dose, and 6 weeks into treatment.

Sequenced by immunoSEQ multiplex PCR; TCRdb stores in-frame clones only, minus some. The sample shows about 88,000 clones, over 90% of them seen only once. Study conclusions and caveats: Tumor-linked clones in blood grew more by 3 weeks in durable-benefit patients.

The CDR3 extends over 13 amino acids. The germline gives CDR1 SEHNR, CDR2 FQNEAQ (reference sequence). The V gene end was trimmed by 5 bases and the J gene end by 5 bases; junction bases not matched to a gene: 4. This TCR was sampled from a man between 60 and 75 years old with urothelial cancer. The rearrangement joins TRBV7-9 to TRBJ2-5, with 8 bases aligning to TRBD2. The sequencing here drew on PBMCs, taken around atezolizumab (anti-PD-L1) treatment. CDR3 bases: TGTGCCAGCAGCCCAACGGGGGGGGAGACCCAGTACTTC. Its protein product is CASSPTGGETQYF.